This TCR beta chain was retrieved from a study of vaccination and CD4 T cells after COVID-19. As for the study in general: Overlapping spike peptides served as the stimulus for the cells. These peptides came from SARS-CoV-2 and from the common cold coronaviruses HCoV-NL63, HCoV-OC43 and HCoV-229E.

As concerns this clonotype: The antigen remains unidentified.

Treatment noted: approximately 9-day PBMC culture with coronavirus spike peptide pools or control peptides (ViraFEST assay). CD4+ T cells that had been cultured provided DNA sequenced with the Oncomine TCR Beta short-read assay. It was from cultured CD4+ T cells that genomic DNA was extracted. Each CDR3 protein gets one entry after TCRdb re-called the PCR reads with MiXCR. The sample yields thousands of distinct CDR3 sequences, 68% seen once. The CDR3 covers 15 residues. Germline CDR1 MNHNS, CDR2 SASEGT. V shed 6 bases and J 11 bases; nucleotides not matched to a gene: 11. Here the sequenced sample was CD4+ T cells from blood, cultured in vitro, taken before SARS-CoV-2 vaccination. The TCR originated in a human donor who had recovered from COVID-19. The chain couples TRBV6-1 to TRBJ1-6; 9 bases line up with TRBD1. CDR3 sequence (DNA): TGTGCCAGCAGCCAGGACGGGACAGGGATCACACCCCTCCACTTT. Translated: CASSQDGTGITPLHF.